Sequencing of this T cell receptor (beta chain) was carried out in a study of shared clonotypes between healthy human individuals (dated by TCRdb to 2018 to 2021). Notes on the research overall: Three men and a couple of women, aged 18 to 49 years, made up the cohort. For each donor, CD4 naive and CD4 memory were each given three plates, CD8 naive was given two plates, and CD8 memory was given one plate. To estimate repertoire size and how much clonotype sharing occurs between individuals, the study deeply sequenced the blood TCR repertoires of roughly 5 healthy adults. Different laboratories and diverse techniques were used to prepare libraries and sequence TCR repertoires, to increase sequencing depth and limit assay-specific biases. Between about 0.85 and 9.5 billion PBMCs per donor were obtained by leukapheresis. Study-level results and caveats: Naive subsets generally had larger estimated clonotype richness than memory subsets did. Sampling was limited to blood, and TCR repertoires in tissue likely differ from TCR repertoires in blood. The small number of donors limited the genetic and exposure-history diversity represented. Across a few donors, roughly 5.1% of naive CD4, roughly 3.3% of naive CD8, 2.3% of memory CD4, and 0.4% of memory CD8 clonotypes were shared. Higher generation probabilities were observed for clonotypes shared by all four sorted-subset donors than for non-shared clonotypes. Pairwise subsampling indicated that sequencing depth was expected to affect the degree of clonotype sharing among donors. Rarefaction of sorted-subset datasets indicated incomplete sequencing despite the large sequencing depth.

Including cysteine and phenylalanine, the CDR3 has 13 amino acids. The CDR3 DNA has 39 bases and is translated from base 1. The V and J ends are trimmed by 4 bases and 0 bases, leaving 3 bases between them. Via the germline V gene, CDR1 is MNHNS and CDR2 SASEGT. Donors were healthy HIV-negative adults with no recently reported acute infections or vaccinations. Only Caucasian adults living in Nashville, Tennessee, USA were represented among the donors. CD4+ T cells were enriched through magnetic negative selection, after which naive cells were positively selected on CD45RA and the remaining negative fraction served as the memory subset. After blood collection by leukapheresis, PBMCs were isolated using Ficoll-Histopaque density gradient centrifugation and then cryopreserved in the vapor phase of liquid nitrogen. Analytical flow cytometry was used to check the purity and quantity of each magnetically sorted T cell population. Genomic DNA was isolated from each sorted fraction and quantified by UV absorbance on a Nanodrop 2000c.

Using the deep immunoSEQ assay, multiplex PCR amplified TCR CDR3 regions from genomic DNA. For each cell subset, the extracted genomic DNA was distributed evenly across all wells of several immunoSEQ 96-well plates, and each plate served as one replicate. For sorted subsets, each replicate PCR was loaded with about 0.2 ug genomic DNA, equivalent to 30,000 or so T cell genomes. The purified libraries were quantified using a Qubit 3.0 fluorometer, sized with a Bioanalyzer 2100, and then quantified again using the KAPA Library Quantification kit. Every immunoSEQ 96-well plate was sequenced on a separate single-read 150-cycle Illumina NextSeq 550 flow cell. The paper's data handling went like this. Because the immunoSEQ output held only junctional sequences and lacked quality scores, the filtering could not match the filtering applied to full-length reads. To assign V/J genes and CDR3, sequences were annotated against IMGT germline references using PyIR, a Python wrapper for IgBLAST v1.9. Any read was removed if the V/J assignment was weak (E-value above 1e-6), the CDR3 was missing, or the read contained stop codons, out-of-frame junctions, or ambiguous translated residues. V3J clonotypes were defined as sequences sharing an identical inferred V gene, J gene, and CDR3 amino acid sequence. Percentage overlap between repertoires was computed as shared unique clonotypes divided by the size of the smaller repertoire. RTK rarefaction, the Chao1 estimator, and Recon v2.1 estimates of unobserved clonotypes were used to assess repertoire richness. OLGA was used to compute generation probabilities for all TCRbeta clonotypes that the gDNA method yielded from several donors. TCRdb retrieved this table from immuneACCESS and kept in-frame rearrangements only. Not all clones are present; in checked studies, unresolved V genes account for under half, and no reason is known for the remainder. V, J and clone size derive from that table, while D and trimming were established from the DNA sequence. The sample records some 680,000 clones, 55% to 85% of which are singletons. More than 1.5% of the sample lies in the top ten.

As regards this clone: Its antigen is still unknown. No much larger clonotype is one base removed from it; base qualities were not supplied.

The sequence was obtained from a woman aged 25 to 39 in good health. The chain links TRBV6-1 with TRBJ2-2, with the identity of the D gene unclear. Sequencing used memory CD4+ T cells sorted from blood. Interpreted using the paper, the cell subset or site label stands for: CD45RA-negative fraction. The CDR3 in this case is CASSVPNTGELFF. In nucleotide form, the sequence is TGTGCCAGCAGTGTTCCGAACACCGGGGAGCTGTTTTTT.